This entry lists 8 T cell receptor beta chains sequenced from one sample in a study of cytotoxic CD8 clonotypes in ibrutinib-treated CLL. The assay was immunoSEQ multiplex PCR, and TCRdb's table has in-frame clones only and misses some. The sample shows 95,000 to 100,000 clones, approximately 78% of them seen only once. Specimen: PBMCs, collected after 12 months of ibrutinib treatment. These receptor sequences come from a human donor with chronic lymphocytic leukemia.

This chain links TRBV4-1 with TRBJ2-3; D ambiguous. Per germline, CDR1 MGHRA and CDR2 YSYEKL. V lost 1 base, J lost 10 bases, and 12 bases lay in between. The CDR3 runs 13 residues. The CDR3 here is CASSQGSQAAQYF. Here the CDR3 DNA reads TGCGCCAGCAGCCAAGGGTCCCAGGCTGCGCAGTATTTT.

This clone was seen a few times. The gene calls are TRBV30 and TRBJ1-1; D remains ambiguous. This CDR3 is 11 amino acids long. V lost 1 base, J lost 5 bases, and 5 bases lay in between. The V gene's germline CDR1 is GTSNPN and CDR2 SVGIG (reference sequence). The CDR3 reads CAWSEQTEAFF. In DNA form, the CDR3 reads TGTGCCTGGAGTGAACAAACTGAAGCTTTCTTT.

The J gene is TRBJ2-1, the V gene TRBV7-2, with D unclear. V was cut by 1 base and J by 9 bases, with 10 bases left in between. CDR3 length: 13 residues. The germline V gene encodes CDR1 SGHTA and CDR2 FQGNSA. The DNA for the CDR3 is TGTGCCAGCAGCTTAGGGCTACTCCTTGAGCAGTTCTTC. The encoded protein is CASSLGLLLEQFF.

The chain combines TRBV7-8 with TRBJ1-5; D call uncertain. V was pared by 3 bases and J by 2 bases, with 2 bases between. This CDR3 is built from 12 residues. Germline loops: CDR1 SGHVS, CDR2 FQNEAQ. DNA for the CDR3: TGTGCCAGCAGCTTTGGCAATCAGCCCCAGCATTTT. Translation gives CASSFGNQPQHF.

The chain joins TRBV5-4 to TRBJ2-1, with TRBD2 identical over 7 bases. CDR1 and CDR2 (germline): SGHNT, YYREEE (reference sequence). CDR3 length: 15 residues. J lost 7 bases, V lost 0 bases, and 7 bases had no gene match. The CDR3 DNA reads TGTGCCAGCAGCTTGGGGCTAGCGGTGGGTAATGAGCAGTTCTTC. It is translated as CASSLGLAVGNEQFF.

The V gene is TRBV19, the J gene TRBJ1-5; perhaps TRBD1 as D (5 bases). Trimming shortened V by 6 bases and J by 6 bases, and 15 bases separated the two germline ends. This CDR3 spans 14 amino acids. The germline V gene has CDR1 LNHDA and CDR2 SQIVND (reference sequence). The CDR3 DNA reads TGTGCCAGTAGCCTGGACATGGGAGGTCAGCCCCAGCATTTT. Its translation is CASSLDMGGQPQHF.

This clone was picked up a small number of times. The V gene is TRBV7-2, the J gene TRBJ2-7; a weak D match, TRBD1 (5 bases). The CDR3 totals 13 residues. The germline gives CDR1 SGHTA, CDR2 FQGNSA. V was cut by 3 bases and J by 7 bases, with 13 bases left in between. CDR3 bases: TGTGCCAGCAGCTTCGGTCAGGGTAGAGAGCAGTACTTC. Its protein is CASSFGQGREQYF.

This clone appeared once. V usage is TRBV14 and J usage is TRBJ2-7; no clear D. V was cut by 2 bases and J by 7 bases, with 24 bases left in between. The CDR3 length is 17 residues. CDR1 is SGHDN, CDR2 FVKESK, per germline. CDR3 sequence reads: CASSQKVIGHPEGEQYF. CDR3 nucleotides: TGTGCCAGCAGCCAAAAAGTCATAGGGCACCCCGAAGGGGAGCAGTACTTC.